The clone carrying this TCR beta chain was counted ten times or more. Its antigen is currently unknown. TCRdb re-called the reads with MiXCR, one entry per CDR3 protein. Of some 350,000 distinct CDR3 sequences in the sample, about 35% were seen once. The CDR3 runs 14 residues. CDR1 and CDR2 from the germline V gene are MNHEY and SVGAGI. V lost 4 bases to trimming and J lost 6 bases, with 15 bases between them. These data come from a study of T cell repertoires in cytomegalovirus infection. Background on the study: Matching HLA type, along with CMV infection, was indicated by public TCR beta signatures. Study-level points and caveats: HLA-C-restricted CMV clonotypes gave the most frequent clonotype in two of eight donors.

Sequencing used cultured PBMCs, obtained from culture after CMV antigen stimulation. V and J are TRBV6-5 and TRBJ1-1; no firm D call. The source is a human donor in good health (CMV status not recorded). Some clones in this sample may be carry-over from other donors' samples. CDR3 coding DNA: TGTGCCAGCAGTTCGTCGGGGAGAGCTCCTGAAGCTTTCTTT. Protein product: CASSSSGRAPEAFF.